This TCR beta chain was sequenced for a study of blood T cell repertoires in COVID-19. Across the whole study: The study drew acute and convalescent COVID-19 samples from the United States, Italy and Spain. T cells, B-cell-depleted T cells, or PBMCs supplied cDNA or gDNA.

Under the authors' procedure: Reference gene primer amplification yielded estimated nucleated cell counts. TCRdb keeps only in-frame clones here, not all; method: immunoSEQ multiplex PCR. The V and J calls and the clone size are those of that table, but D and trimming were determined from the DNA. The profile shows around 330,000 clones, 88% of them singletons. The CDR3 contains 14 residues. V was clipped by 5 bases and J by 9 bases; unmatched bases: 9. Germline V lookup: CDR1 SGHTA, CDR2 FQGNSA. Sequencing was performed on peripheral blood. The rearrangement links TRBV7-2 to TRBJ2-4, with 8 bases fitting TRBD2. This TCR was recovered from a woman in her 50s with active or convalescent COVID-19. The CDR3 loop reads CASSKGTSRGIQYF. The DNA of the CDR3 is TGTGCCAGCAGCAAAGGGACTAGTCGGGGCATTCAGTACTTC. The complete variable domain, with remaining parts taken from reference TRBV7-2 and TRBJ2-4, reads GAGVSQSPSNKVTEKGKDVELRCDPISGHTALYWYRQSLGQGLEFLIYFQGNSAPDKSGLPSDRFSAERTGGSVSTLTIQRTQQEDSAVYLCASSKGTSRGIQYFGAGTRLSVL.